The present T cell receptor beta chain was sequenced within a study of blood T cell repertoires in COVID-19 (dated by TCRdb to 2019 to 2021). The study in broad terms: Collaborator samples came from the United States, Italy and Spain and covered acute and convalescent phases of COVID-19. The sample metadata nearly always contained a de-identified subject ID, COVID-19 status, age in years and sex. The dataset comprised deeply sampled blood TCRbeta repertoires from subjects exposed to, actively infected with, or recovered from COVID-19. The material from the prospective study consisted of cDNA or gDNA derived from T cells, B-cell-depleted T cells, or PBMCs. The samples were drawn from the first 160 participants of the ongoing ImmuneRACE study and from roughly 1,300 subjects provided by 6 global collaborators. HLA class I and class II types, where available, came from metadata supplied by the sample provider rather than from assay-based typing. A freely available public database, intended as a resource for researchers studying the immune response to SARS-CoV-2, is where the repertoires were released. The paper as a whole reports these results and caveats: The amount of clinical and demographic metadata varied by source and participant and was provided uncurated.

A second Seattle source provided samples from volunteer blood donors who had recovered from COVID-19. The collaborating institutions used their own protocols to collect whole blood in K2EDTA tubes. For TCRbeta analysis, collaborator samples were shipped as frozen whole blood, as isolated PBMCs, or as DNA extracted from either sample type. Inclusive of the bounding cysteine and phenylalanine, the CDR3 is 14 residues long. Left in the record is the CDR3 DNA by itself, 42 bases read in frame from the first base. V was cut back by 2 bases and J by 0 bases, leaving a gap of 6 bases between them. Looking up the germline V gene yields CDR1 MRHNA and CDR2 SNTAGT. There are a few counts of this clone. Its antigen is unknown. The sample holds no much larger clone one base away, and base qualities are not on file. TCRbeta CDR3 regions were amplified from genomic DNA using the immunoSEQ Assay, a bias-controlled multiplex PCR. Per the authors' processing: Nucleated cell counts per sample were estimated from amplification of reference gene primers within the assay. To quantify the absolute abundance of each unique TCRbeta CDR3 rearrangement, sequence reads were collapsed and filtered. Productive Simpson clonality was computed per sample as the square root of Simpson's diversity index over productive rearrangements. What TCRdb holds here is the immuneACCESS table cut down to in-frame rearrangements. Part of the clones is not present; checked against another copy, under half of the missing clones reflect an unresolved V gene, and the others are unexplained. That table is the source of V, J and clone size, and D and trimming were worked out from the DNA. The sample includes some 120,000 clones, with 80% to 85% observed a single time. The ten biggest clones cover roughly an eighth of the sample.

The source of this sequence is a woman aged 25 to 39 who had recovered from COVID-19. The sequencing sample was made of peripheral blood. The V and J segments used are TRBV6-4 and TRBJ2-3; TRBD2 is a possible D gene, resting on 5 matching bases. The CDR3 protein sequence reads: CASSDGGSTDTQYF. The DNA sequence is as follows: TGTGCCAGCAGTGACGGCGGGAGCACAGATACGCAGTATTTT.